The sequence of this T cell receptor beta chain was determined in a study of CD8 T cells in Susac syndrome. In the case of this clonotype: Its antigen is as yet unknown.

Bulk CD8+ and CD4+ cells came from magnetic negative isolation; CD8+ TEMRA by FACS. Study conclusions and caveats: An acknowledgment was made by the study that its TCR sequencing and HLA analysis involved relatively few individuals.

The authors reverse transcribed about 0.45 to 1 ug RNA with random hexamers. An immunoSEQ multiplex PCR generated amplified TCR beta CDR3 products spanning 54 Vbeta and 13 Jbeta. TCRdb analysed the immunoSEQ multiplex PCR reads with MiXCR anew, one entry per CDR3 protein. The sample carries approximately 300,000 distinct CDR3 sequences, about nine tenths recorded once. The CDR3 consists of 11 residues. Trimming cost V 0 bases and J 7 bases, with 4 bases left between them. Germline CDR1 MNHNY, CDR2 SVGAGI (reference sequence). The TCR originated in a human donor with multiple sclerosis. The specimen was CD8+ T cells from PBMCs. The rearrangement uses TRBV6-6 and TRBJ2-7; D not resolved. In nucleotides, the CDR3 is TGTGCCAGCAGTTACTCTCGGGAGCAGTACTTC. This encodes CASSYSREQYF.